Below are 3 T cell receptor beta chains sequenced from a single sample in a study of long-term antiretroviral therapy in people with HIV. immunoSEQ v3.0 was run at survey level. TCRdb's copy holds only in-frame clones and misses some; the assay was immunoSEQ multiplex PCR. The data contain about 33,000 clones, around three quarters of them singletons. The material sequenced was unsorted PBMCs, taken 2 years after starting antiretroviral therapy. These receptors came from a woman in her fifties or sixties with HIV.

This rearrangement joins TRBV18 to TRBJ1-4; D remains unclear. Trimming stripped 3 bases from V and 5 bases from J, with 7 bases between. The CDR3 runs 13 residues. Germline values: CDR1 KGHSH, CDR2 LQKENI. The DNA of the CDR3 is TGTGCCAGCTCACCCGGGAGAAATGAAAAACTGTTTTTT. Translated, it gives CASSPGRNEKLFF.

This clone was detected only a few times. The chain carries TRBV19 and TRBJ2-2, with 8 bases lining up with TRBD1. The CDR3 loop spans 16 amino acids. Germline loops: CDR1 LNHDA, CDR2 SQIVND (reference sequence). The V and J ends lost 5 bases and 1 base, in that order; junction bases with no gene match: 6. DNA of the CDR3: TGTGCCAGTAGTGCCCTGGGACAGGTGAACACCGGGGAGCTGTTTTTT. Translated: CASSALGQVNTGELFF.

The rearrangement links TRBV9 to TRBJ1-2; D ambiguous. The CDR3 is made up of 11 amino acids. V was cut by 4 bases and J by 1 base, with 2 bases left in between. The germline CDR1 and CDR2 sequences are SGDLS and YYNGEE. The CDR3 here is CASSFNYGYTF. The CDR3 nucleotides read TGTGCCAGCAGCTTTAACTATGGCTACACCTTC.